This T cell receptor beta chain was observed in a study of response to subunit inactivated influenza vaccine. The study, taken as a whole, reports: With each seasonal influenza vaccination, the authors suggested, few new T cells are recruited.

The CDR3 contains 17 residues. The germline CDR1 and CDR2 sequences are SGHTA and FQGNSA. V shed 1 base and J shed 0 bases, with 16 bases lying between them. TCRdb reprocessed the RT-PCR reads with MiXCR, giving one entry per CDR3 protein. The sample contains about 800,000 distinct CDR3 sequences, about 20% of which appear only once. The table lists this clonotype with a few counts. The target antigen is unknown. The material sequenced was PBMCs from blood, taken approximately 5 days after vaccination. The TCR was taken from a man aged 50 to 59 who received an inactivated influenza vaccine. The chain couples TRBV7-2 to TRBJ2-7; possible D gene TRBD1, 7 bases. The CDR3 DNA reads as TGTGCCAGCAGCTTAGGACAGGGACTGCACTACTCCTACGAGCAGTACTTC. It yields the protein CASSLGQGLHYSYEQYF.